These 22 T cell receptor beta chains originate from one sample sequenced in a study of spatial heterogeneity in lung cancer. Noted time point: sample taken at primary tumor resection. From tumor, nontumor lung or frozen PBMC, whole RNA was taken unsorted for sequencing. TCRdb analysed the 5' RACE reads with MiXCR anew, one entry per CDR3 protein. In the table there are about 23,000 distinct CDR3 sequences, 4.7% of which are singletons. Sample: PBMCs, taken at surgery. Every receptor here comes from a male donor with early-stage non-small cell lung cancer.

This clonotype was detected many times. This chain uses TRBV5-1 with TRBJ2-1; 8 bases agree with TRBD2. Unmatched junction bases numbered 12, after V lost 4 bases and J lost 6 bases. The CDR3 contains 16 residues. Germline CDR1 SGHRS, CDR2 YFSETQ. This CDR3 is CASSQQAGVGINEQFF. CDR3 DNA: TGCGCCAGCAGCCAGCAAGCGGGAGTTGGTATCAATGAGCAGTTCTTC.

This clonotype was recorded many times. The rearrangement links TRBV30 to TRBJ1-2; D is unresolved. Germline lookup yields CDR1 GTSNPN and CDR2 SVGIG (reference sequence). V dropped 3 bases and J dropped 8 bases, with 16 bases sitting between them. The length of the CDR3 is 13 residues. The CDR3 sequence is CAWSPYSAGGYTF. CDR3 DNA: TGTGCCTGGAGCCCCTATTCCGCGGGGGGCTACACCTTC.

This clonotype showed up many times. The chain's CDR3 is CASSFGSTADTQYF. CDR3 DNA: TGTGCCAGCAGCTTTGGATCGACGGCGGATACGCAGTATTTT. The chain joins TRBV7-9 to TRBJ2-3; D unresolved. Germline V gene data show CDR1 as SEHNR and CDR2 as FQNEAQ (reference sequence). The CDR3 is 14 residues long. Trimming removed 3 bases at V and 6 bases at J, with 13 bases between.

There are many counts of this clonotype. The chain is built from TRBV29-1 and TRBJ2-6; D gene unclear. CDR3 length equals 12 residues. V shed 2 bases and J shed 1 base, with 0 bases lying between them. Germline values: CDR1 SQVTM, CDR2 ANQGSEA. This chain's CDR3 is CSVESGANVLTF. CDR3 coding DNA: TGCAGCGTTGAATCTGGGGCCAACGTCCTGACTTTC.

This clonotype came up many times. The rearrangement joins TRBV4-2 to TRBJ2-7, with D perhaps TRBD1 (5 bases). The germline gives CDR1 LGHNA, CDR2 YNFKEQ. V dropped 1 base and J dropped 0 bases, with 7 bases sitting between them. CDR3 length equals 14 residues. The CDR3 coding sequence is TGTGCCAGCAGCCAAGGGCAGGGCTCCTACGAGCAGTACTTC. Protein: CASSQGQGSYEQYF.

This clonotype was detected many times. V is TRBV28 and J is TRBJ1-6; TRBD1 matches at 7 bases. The CDR3 is made up of 13 amino acids. Germline V gene sequence: CDR1 MDHEN, CDR2 SYDVKM. The J segment lost 13 bases and the V segment lost 5 bases, leaving 8 bases of the junction unmatched. CDR3 in amino acids: CASSLRQGTPLHF. CDR3 in DNA: TGTGCCAGCAGTCTCCGACAGGGTACTCCCCTCCACTTT.

The V call is TRBV12-3 or TRBV12-4, the J call TRBJ2-3, with TRBD1 matching over 11 bases. Losses at the gene ends were 4 bases for V and 4 bases for J; bases not matched to a gene: 10. The CDR3 length is 17 residues. CDR3 sequence: CASSWTGGEVFSDTQYF. CDR3 sequence (DNA): TGTGCCAGCAGTTGGACAGGGGGCGAGGTTTTTTCAGATACGCAGTATTTT.

This clonotype is labeled medium-sized (0.01 to 0.1%). The V and J genes are TRBV29-1 and TRBJ1-4; D gene ambiguous. This CDR3 spans 10 amino acids. The V gene's germline CDR1 is SQVTM and CDR2 ANQGSEA. Trimming shortened V by 7 bases and J by 5 bases, and 5 bases separated the two germline ends. The CDR3 sequence: CSALNEKLFF. The CDR3 DNA reads as TGCAGCGCACTGAATGAAAAACTGTTTTTT. Full variable domain (missing parts from reference TRBV29-1 and TRBJ1-4): SAVISQKPSRDICQRGTSLTIQCQVDSQVTMMFWYRQQPGQSLTLIATANQGSEATYESGFVIDKFPISRPNLTFSTLTVSNMSPEDSSIYLCSALNEKLFFGSGTQLSVL.

This clonotype was observed a handful of times. V usage is TRBV28 and J usage is TRBJ2-1; 9 nucleotides align to TRBD2. V lost 1 base, J lost 4 bases, and 2 bases stayed unmatched. The CDR3 is made up of 15 amino acids. Per germline, CDR1 MDHEN and CDR2 SYDVKM. The CDR3 DNA is TGTGCCAGCAGTTTATTTACTAGCGGGTACAATGAGCAGTTCTTC. This translates into CASSLFTSGYNEQFF.

In this sample, this clonotype turned up many times. This chain uses TRBV6-2 or TRBV6-3 with TRBJ2-1, with D perhaps matching TRBD1 (8 bases). V lost 6 bases to trimming and J lost 9 bases, with 18 bases between them. This CDR3 has 14 residues. Germline lookup yields CDR1 MNHEY and CDR2 SVGEGT. The CDR3 loop is CASRGGDRTGEQFF. The CDR3 nucleotides read TGTGCCAGCAGGGGGGGGGACAGGACGGGTGAGCAGTTCTTC.

In its sample, this clonotype was seen a few times. The J gene is TRBJ1-2, the V gene TRBV7-3; D gene ambiguous. CDR3 length: 14 residues. Germline CDR1 reads SGHTA; CDR2 reads FQGTGA. V was pared by 5 bases and J by 8 bases, with 18 bases between. The DNA of the CDR3 is TGTGCCAGCAGCGAAACAGCGACGGGATCGGGCTACACCTTC. This codes for CASSETATGSGYTF. The full variable domain, rest sourced from reference TRBV7-3 and TRBJ1-2, is GAGVSQTPSNKVTEKGKYVELRCDPISGHTALYWYRQSLGQGPEFLIYFQGTGAADDSGLPNDRFFAVRPEGSVSTLKIQRTERGDSAVYLCASSETATGSGYTFGSGTRLTVV.

This clonotype has at least ten counts. The rearrangement joins TRBV7-2 to TRBJ1-4, with D perhaps TRBD1 (5 bases). Germline CDR1 and CDR2: SGHTA and FQGNSA. This CDR3 has 15 amino acids. Trimming cost V 5 bases and J 5 bases, with 15 bases left between them. Here the CDR3 DNA reads TGTGCCAGCAGCCCCCAGACAGCAGTGAATGAAAAACTGTTTTTT. Protein sequence: CASSPQTAVNEKLFF.

This clonotype has at least ten counts. V usage is TRBV12-3 or TRBV12-4 and J usage is TRBJ2-5; D ambiguous. Trimming removed 2 bases from V and 7 bases from J, with 11 bases in between. The CDR3 covers 13 residues. CDR3 in DNA: TGTGCCAGCAGTTTACAAACAAGTGTGACCCAGTACTTC. Its translation: CASSLQTSVTQYF.

This clonotype was recorded many times. This rearrangement joins TRBV6-6 to TRBJ2-1; 7 bases align to TRBD2. Germline V gene data show CDR1 as MNHNY and CDR2 as SVGAGI (reference sequence). The ends lost 1 base at V and 0 bases at J; junction bases unmatched: 9. The CDR3 consists of 18 residues. The CDR3 DNA is TGTGCCAGCAGTTACTTTTCTCTGCTAGCGGCCTCCTACAATGAGCAGTTCTTC. Translation: CASSYFSLLAASYNEQFF.

The table lists this clonotype with many counts. The gene calls are TRBV3-1 and TRBJ2-5, with 12 bases aligning to TRBD2. V was pared by 6 bases and J by 3 bases, with 8 bases of the junction left unmatched. The CDR3 has 16 residues. CDR1 is LGHDT and CDR2 is YNNKEL in the germline V gene (reference sequence). The CDR3 sequence: CASSSPSGGAEETQYF. CDR3 in DNA: TGTGCCAGCAGTTCCCCTAGCGGGGGGGCCGAAGAGACCCAGTACTTC.

Ten or more counts support this clonotype. The rearrangement links TRBV3-1 to TRBJ2-7; 8 nucleotides agree with TRBD1. After removal of 7 bases from V and 2 bases from J, the junction contained 7 bases not matched to a gene. Germline CDR1 reads LGHDT; CDR2 reads YNNKEL (reference sequence). This CDR3 contains 14 residues. This chain's CDR3 is CASKPQGAAYEQYF. CDR3 in DNA: TGTGCCAGCAAGCCGCAGGGGGCGGCCTACGAGCAGTACTTC.

At least ten counts were recorded for this clonotype. The chain employs TRBV9 and TRBJ2-1; 13 nucleotides line up with TRBD2. This CDR3 has 15 residues. V lost 2 bases and J lost 8; bases outside the gene matches: 4. CDR1 and CDR2 (germline): SGDLS, YYNGEE. The CDR3 sequence: CASSVRTSGRHEQFF. CDR3 nucleotides: TGTGCCAGCAGCGTCAGGACTAGCGGGAGACATGAGCAGTTCTTC.

This clonotype was counted many times. V and J are TRBV24-1 and TRBJ1-5; 8 nucleotides line up with TRBD1. Losses at the gene ends were 1 base for V and 3 bases for J; bases not matched to a gene: 16. Germline V gene data show CDR1 as KGHDR and CDR2 as SFDVKD. The CDR3 contains 20 residues. The CDR3 protein is CATSDFMGQALKCPNQPQHF. The CDR3, as DNA: TGTGCCACCAGTGATTTTATGGGACAGGCCCTAAAATGTCCCAATCAGCCCCAGCATTTT.

This clonotype was seen repeatedly, ten times or more. The chain recombines TRBV5-1 with TRBJ2-5; TRBD2 might be the D (7 bases). CDR3 size: 15 residues. CDR1 and CDR2 from the germline V gene are SGHRS and YFSETQ. V was cut by 3 bases and J by 9 bases, with 21 bases left in between. CDR3 amino acids: CASSSNGRGAGAQYF. DNA of the CDR3: TGCGCCAGCAGCTCCAACGGTCGGGGGGCTGGGGCCCAGTACTTC. Using reference TRBV5-1 and TRBJ2-5 for the parts outside the CDR3, the full variable domain is KAGVTQTPRYLIKTRGQQVTLSCSPISGHRSVSWYQQTPGQGLQFLFEYFSETQRNKGNFPGRFSGRQFSNSRSEMNVSTLELGDSALYLCASSSNGRGAGAQYFGPGTRLLVL.

The sample holds many counts of this clonotype. The rearrangement uses TRBV19 and TRBJ2-7, with D perhaps matching TRBD2 (6 bases). Trimming left V 6 bases short and J 3 bases short, with 15 bases between. The CDR3 contains 14 residues. Germline CDR1 LNHDA, CDR2 SQIVND (reference sequence). CDR3 nucleotide sequence: TGTGCCAGTAGCCTGGACGTCGGGAGCTACGAGCAGTACTTC. Residues: CASSLDVGSYEQYF.

The chain links TRBV5-4 to TRBJ2-1; no clear D gene. V was shortened by 6 bases and J by 10 bases, with 20 bases between the two germline ends. This CDR3 has 14 amino acids. From germline, CDR1 is SGHNT and CDR2 YYREEE (reference sequence). CDR3 in amino acids: CASTNQGTVKEQFF. DNA of the CDR3: TGTGCCAGCACCAACCAAGGTACCGTAAAGGAGCAGTTCTTC.

This clonotype was detected ten times or more. The rearrangement links TRBV3-1 to TRBJ2-7; 7 bases are a match to TRBD2. CDR3 length: 14 amino acids. The trim removed 4 bases at V and 2 bases at J, leaving 5 bases unmatched. Germline V gene lookup returns CDR1 LGHDT and CDR2 YNNKEL (reference sequence). The CDR3 DNA sequence: TGTGCCAGCAGCCCCCAGCGGGACCCCTACGAGCAGTACTTC. It translates to CASSPQRDPYEQYF.